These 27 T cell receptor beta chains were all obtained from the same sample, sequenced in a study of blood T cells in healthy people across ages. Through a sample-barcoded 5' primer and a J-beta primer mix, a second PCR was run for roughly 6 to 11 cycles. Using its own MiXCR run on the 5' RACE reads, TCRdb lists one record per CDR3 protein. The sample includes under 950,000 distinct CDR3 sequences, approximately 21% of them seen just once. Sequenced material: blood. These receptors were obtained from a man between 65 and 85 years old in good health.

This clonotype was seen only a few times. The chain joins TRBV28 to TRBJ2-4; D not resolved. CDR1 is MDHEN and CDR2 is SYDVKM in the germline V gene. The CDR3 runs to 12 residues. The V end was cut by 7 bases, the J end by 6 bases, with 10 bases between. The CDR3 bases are TGTGCCAGCAAAGCCCCCCCAAACATTCAGTACTTC. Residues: CASKAPPNIQYF. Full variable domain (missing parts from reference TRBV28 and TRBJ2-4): DVKVTQSSRYLVKRTGEKVFLECVQDMDHENMFWYRQDPGLGLRLIYFSYDVKMKEKGDIPEGYSVSREKKERFSLILESASTNQTSMYLCASKAPPNIQYFGAGTRLSVL.

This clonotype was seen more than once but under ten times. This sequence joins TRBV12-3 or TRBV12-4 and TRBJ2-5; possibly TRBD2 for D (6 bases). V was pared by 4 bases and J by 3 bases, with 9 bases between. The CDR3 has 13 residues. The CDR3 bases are TGTGCCAGCAGTTACAGGAGGGAAGAGACCCAGTACTTC. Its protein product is CASSYRREETQYF.

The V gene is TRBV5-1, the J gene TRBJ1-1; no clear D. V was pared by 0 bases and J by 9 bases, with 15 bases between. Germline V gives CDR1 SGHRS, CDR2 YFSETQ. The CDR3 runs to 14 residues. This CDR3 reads CASSLESLVGKAFF. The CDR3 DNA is TGCGCCAGCAGCTTGGAGTCCCTGGTCGGCAAAGCTTTCTTT.

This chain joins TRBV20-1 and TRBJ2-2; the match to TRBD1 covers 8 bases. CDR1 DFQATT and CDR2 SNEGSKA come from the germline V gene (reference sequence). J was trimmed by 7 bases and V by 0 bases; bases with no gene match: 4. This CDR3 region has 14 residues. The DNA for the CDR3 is TGCAGTGCTAGAGACAGGGGGCGCGACGGGGAGCTGTTTTTT. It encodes CSARDRGRDGELFF.

CDR3 amino acids: CASSQEWPGGYNEQFF. The CDR3, as DNA: TGCGCCAGCAGCCAAGAGTGGCCGGGGGGTTACAATGAGCAGTTCTTC. The chain combines TRBV4-1 with TRBJ2-1; TRBD2 agrees at 7 bases. Per the germline V gene, CDR1 is MGHRA and CDR2 is YSYEKL. J gave up 4 bases and V 0 bases, and 6 bases lay outside the gene matches. The CDR3 extends over 16 amino acids.

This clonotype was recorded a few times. The DNA of the CDR3 is TGTGCCAGCAGAAGGACAGGGAGCTCCTACGAGCAGTACGTC. Its protein is CASRRTGSSYEQYV. The rearrangement links TRBV6-6 to TRBJ2-7; 8 nucleotides agree with TRBD1. After removal of 6 bases from V and 0 bases from J, the junction contained 4 bases not matched to a gene. The V gene's germline CDR1 is MNHNY and CDR2 SVGAGI (reference sequence). The CDR3 contains 14 residues.

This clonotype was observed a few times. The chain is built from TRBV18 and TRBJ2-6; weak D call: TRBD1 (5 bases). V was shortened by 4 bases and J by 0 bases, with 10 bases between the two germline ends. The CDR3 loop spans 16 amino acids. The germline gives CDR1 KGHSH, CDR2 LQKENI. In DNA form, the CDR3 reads TGTGCCAGCTCACTGCAGGGCAACTCTGGGGCCAACGTCCTGACTTTC. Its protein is CASSLQGNSGANVLTF. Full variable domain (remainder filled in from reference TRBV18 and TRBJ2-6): NAGVMQNPRHLVRRRGQEARLRCSPMKGHSHVYWYRQLPEEGLKFMVYLQKENIIDESGMPKERFSAEFPKEGPSILRIQQVVRGDSAAYFCASSLQGNSGANVLTFGAGSRLTVL.

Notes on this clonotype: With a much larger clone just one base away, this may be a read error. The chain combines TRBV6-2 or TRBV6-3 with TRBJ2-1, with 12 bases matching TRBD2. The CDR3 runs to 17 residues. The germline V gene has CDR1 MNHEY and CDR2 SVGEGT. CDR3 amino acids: CASSPSYGLAGHNAQFF. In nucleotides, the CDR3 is TGTGCCAGCAGCCCCTCCTACGGACTAGCGGGACACAATGCGCAGTTCTTC.

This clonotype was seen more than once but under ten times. CDR3 region: CSARTLAGVGGGTQYF. The CDR3 DNA sequence: TGCAGTGCAAGAACGCTAGCGGGGGTAGGTGGAGGTACGCAGTATTTT. This sequence joins TRBV20-1 and TRBJ2-3, with 10 bases identical to TRBD2. CDR1 is DFQATT and CDR2 is SNEGSKA in the germline V gene (reference sequence). The CDR3 covers 16 residues. Losses at the gene ends were 6 bases for V and 8 bases for J; bases not matched to a gene: 17.

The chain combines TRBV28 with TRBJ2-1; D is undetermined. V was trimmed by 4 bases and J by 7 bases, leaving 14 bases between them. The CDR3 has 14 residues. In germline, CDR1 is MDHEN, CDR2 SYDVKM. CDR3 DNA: TGTGCCAGCAGTTCAGAGGAACCTAGGAATGAGCAGTTCTTC. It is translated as CASSSEEPRNEQFF.

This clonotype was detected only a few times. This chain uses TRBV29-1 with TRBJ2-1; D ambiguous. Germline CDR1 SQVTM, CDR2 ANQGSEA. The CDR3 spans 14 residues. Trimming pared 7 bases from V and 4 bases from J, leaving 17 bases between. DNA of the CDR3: TGCAGCGGGTGTCTCGATTGGGGATACAATGAGCAGTTCTTC. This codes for CSGCLDWGYNEQFF.

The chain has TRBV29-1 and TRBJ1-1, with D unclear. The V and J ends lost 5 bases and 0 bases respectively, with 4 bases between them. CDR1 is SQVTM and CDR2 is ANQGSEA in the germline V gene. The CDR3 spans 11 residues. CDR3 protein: CSVSVNTEAFF. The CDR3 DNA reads TGCAGCGTTAGTGTGAACACTGAAGCTTTCTTT.

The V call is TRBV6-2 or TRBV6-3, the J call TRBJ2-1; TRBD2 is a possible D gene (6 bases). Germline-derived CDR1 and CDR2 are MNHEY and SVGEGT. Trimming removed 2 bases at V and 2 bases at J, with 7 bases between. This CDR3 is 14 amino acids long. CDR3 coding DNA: TGTGCCAGCAGTTACAGGGAGGCCTACAATGAGCAGTTCTTC. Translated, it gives CASSYREAYNEQFF.

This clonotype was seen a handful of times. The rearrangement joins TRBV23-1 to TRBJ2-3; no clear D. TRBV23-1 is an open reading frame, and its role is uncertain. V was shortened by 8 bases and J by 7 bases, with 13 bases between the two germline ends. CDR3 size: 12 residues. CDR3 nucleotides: TGCGCCAGCCCCCTCGACACCCATACGCAGTATTTT. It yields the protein CASPLDTHTQYF.

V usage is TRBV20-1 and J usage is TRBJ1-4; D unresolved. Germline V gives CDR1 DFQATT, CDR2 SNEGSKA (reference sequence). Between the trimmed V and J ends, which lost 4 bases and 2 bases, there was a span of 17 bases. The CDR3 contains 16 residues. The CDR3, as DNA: TGCAGTGCTACGGCGGGTAGGGTCGGGACTAATGAAAAACTGTTTTTT. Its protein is CSATAGRVGTNEKLFF.

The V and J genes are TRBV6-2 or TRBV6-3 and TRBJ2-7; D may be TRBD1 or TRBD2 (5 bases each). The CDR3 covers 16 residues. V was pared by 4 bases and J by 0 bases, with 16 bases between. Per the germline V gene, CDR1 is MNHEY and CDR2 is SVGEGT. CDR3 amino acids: CASSSLGTAGSYEQYV. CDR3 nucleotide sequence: TGTGCCAGCAGTTCCCTCGGGACGGCCGGCTCCTACGAGCAGTACGTC.

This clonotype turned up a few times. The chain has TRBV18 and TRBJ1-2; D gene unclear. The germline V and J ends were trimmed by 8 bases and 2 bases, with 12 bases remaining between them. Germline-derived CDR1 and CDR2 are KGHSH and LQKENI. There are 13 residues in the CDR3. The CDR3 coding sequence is TGTGCCAGCAGTTTGTCAGAGAACTATGGCTACACCTTC. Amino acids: CASSLSENYGYTF.

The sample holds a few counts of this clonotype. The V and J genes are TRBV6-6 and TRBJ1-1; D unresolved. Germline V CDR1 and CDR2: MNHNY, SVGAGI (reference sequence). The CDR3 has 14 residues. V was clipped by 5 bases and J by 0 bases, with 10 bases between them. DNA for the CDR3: TGTGCCAGCAGTCCGGTTTTCTTGAACACTGAAGCTTTCTTT. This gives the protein CASSPVFLNTEAFF.

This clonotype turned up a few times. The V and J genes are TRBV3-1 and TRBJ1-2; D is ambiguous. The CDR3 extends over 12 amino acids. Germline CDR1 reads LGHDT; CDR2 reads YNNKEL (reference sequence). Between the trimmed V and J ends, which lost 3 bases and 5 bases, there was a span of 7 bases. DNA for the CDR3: TGTGCCAGCAGCCAGTCCGCTTATGGCTACACCTTC. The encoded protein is CASSQSAYGYTF.

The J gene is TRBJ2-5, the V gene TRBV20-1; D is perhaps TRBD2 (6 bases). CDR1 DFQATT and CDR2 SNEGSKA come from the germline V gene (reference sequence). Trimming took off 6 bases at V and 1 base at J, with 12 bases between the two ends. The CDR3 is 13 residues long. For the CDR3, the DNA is TGCAGTGCGTTTTTAGCGGCCCAAGAGACCCAGTACTTC. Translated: CSAFLAAQETQYF.

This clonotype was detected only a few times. The CDR3 sequence: CASSLGGTYNSPLHF. CDR3 DNA sequence: TGCGCCAGCAGCCTAGGGGGCACCTATAATTCACCCCTCCACTTT. This sequence joins TRBV5-1 and TRBJ1-6; 7 nucleotides align to TRBD1. Germline V lookup: CDR1 SGHRS, CDR2 YFSETQ. CDR3 length equals 15 residues. V shed 4 bases and J 2 bases; nucleotides not matched to a gene: 3.

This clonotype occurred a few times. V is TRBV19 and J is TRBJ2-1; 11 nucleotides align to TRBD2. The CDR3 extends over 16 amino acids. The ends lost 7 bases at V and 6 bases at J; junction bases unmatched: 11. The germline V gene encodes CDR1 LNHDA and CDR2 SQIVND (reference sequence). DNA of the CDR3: TGTGCCAGTACCCGTAGCGGGAGGGGAGTGGGCAATGAGCAGTTCTTC. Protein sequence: CASTRSGRGVGNEQFF.

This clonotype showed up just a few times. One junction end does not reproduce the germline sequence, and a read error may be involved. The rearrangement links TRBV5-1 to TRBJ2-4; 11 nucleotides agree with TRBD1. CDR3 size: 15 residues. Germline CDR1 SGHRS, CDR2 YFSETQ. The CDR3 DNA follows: TGCACCAGCAGCTTGGGACAGGGGGATATATACATTCAGTACTTC. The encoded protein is CTSSLGQGDIYIQYF.

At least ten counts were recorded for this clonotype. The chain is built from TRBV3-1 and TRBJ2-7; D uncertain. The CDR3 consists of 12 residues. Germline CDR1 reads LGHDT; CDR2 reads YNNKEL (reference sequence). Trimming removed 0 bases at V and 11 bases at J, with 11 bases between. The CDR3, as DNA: TGTGCCAGCAGCCAAGATCGGGCCAAAGAGTACTTC. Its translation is CASSQDRAKEYF.

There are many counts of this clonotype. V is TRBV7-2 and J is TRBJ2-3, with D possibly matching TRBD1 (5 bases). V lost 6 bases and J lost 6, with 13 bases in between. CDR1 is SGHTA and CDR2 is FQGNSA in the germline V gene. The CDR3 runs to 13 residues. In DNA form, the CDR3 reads TGTGCCAGCAGAACAGGACGGGTGGATACGCAGTATTTT. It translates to CASRTGRVDTQYF.

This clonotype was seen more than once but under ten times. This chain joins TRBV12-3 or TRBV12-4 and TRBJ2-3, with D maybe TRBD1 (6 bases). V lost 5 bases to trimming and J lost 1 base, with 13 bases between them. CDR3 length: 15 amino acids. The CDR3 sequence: CASSTRGSGTDTQYF. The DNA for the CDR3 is TGTGCCAGCAGTACTAGGGGGTCTGGCACAGATACGCAGTATTTT.

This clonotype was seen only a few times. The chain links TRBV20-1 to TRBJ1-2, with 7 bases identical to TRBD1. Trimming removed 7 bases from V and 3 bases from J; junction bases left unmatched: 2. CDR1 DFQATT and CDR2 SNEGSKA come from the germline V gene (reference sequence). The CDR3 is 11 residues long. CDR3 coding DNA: TGCAGTGGGACAGGCCACTATGGCTACACCTTC. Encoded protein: CSGTGHYGYTF.